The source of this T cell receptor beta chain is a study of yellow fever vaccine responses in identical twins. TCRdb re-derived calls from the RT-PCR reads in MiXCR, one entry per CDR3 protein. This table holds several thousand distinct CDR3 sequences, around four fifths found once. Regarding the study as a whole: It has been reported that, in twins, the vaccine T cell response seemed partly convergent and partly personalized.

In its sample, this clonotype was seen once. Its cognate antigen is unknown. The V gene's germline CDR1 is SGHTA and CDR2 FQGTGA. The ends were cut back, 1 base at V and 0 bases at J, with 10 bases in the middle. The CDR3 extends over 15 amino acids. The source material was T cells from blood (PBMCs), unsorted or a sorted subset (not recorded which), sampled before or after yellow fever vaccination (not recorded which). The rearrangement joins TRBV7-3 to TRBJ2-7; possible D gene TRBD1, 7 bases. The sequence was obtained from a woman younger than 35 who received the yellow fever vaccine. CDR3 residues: CASSLSQGGSYEQYF. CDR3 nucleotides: TGTGCCAGCAGCTTAAGCCAGGGGGGCTCCTACGAGCAGTACTTC.